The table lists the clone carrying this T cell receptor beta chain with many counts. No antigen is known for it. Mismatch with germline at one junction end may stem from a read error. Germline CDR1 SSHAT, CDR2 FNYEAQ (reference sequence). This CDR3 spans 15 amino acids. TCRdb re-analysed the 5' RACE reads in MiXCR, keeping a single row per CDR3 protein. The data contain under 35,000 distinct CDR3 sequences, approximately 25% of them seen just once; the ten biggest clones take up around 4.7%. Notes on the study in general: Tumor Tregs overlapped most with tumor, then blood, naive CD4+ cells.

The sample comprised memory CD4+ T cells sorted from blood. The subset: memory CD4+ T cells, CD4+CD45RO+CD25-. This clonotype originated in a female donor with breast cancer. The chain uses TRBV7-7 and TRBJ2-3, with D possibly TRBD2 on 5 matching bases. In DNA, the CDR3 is TGTGCTAGCAGCGCCTTGGGAGACAGCACAGATACGCAGTATTTT. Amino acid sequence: CASSALGDSTDTQYF. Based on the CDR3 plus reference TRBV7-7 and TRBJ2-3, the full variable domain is GAGVSQSPRYKVTKRGQDVTLRCDPISSHATLYWYQQALGQGPEFLTYFNYEAQPDKSGLPSDRFSAERPEGSISTLTIQRTEQRDSAMYRCASSALGDSTDTQYFGPGTRLTVL.